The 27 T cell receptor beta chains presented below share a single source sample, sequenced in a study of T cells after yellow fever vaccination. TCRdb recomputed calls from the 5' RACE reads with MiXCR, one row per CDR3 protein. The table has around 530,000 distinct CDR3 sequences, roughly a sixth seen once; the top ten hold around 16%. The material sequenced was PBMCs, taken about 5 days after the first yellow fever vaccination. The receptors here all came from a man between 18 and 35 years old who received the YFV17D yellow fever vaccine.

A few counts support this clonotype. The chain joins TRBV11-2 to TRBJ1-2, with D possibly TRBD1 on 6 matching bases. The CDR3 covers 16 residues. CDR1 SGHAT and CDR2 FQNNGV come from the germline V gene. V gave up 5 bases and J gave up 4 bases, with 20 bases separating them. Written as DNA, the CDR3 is TGTGCCAGCAGCCCCCTTCCCAGGGGCAGTATCTATGGCTACACCTTC. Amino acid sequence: CASSPLPRGSIYGYTF.

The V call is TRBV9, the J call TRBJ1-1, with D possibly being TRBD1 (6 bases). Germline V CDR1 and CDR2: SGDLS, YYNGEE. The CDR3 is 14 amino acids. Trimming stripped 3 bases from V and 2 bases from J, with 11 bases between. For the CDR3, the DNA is TGTGCCAGCAGCGCGGGGGGCGGAAACACTGAAGCTTTCTTT. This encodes CASSAGGGNTEAFF.

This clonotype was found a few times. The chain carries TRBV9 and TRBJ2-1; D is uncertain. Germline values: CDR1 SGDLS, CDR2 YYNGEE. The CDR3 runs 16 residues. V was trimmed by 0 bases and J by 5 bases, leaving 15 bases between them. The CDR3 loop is CASSVAGKGPHNEQFF. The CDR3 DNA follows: TGTGCCAGCAGCGTAGCTGGGAAGGGCCCCCACAATGAGCAGTTCTTC.

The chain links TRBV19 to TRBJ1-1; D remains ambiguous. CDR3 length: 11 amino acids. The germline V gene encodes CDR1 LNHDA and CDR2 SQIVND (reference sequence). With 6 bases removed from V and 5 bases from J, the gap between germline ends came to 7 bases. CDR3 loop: CASRSKTEAFF. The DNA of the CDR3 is TGTGCCAGTAGAAGTAAAACTGAAGCTTTCTTT.

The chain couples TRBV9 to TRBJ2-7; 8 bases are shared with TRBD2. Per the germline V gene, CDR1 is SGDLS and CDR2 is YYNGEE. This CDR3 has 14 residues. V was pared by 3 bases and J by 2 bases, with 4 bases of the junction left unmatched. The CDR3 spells CASSEDGRAYEQYF. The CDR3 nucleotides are TGTGCCAGCAGCGAGGACGGGAGGGCCTACGAGCAGTACTTC.

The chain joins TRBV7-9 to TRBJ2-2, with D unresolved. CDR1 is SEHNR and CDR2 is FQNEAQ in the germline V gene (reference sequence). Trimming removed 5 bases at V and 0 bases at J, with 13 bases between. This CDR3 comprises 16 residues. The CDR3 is CASSSQALSNTGELFF. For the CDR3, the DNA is TGTGCCAGCAGCAGCCAGGCTCTTTCGAACACCGGGGAGCTGTTTTTT.

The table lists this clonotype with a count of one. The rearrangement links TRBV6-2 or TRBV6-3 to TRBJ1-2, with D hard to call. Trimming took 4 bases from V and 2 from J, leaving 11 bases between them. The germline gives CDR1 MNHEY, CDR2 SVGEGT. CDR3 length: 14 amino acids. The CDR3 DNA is TGTGCCAGCAGTTTTAGAATACGAAACTATGGCTACACCTTC. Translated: CASSFRIRNYGYTF.

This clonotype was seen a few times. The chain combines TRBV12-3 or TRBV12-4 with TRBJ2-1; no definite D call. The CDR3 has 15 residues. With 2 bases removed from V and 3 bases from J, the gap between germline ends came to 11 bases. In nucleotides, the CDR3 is TGTGCCAGCAGTTTACATAGGGCAGACTACAATGAGCAGTTCTTC. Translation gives CASSLHRADYNEQFF.

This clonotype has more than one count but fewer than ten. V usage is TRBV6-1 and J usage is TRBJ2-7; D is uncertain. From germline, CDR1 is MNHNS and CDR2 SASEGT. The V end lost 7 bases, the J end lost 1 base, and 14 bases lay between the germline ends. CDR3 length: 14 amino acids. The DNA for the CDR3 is TGTGCCAGCACCTCCCTCCCGGAATCCTACGAGCAGTACGTC. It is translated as CASTSLPESYEQYV.

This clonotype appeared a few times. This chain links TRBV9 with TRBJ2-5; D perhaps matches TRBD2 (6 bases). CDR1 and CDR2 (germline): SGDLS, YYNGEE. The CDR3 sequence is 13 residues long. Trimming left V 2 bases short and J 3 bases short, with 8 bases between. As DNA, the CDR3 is TGTGCCAGCAGCGTCGGGAGCGAAGAGACCCAGTACTTC. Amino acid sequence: CASSVGSEETQYF.

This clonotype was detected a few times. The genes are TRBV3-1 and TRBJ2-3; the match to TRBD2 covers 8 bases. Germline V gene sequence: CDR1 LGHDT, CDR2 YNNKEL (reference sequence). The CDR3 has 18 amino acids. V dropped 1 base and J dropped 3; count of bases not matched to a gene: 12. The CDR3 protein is CASSQVGMISGATDTQYF. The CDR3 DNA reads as TGTGCCAGCAGCCAAGTCGGGATGATTAGCGGGGCTACAGATACGCAGTATTTT.

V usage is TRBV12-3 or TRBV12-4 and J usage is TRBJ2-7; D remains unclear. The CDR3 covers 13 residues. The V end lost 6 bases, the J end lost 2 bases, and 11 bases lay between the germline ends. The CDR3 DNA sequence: TGTGCCAGCAGCACGACGCGAACCTACGAGCAGTACTTC. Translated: CASSTTRTYEQYF.

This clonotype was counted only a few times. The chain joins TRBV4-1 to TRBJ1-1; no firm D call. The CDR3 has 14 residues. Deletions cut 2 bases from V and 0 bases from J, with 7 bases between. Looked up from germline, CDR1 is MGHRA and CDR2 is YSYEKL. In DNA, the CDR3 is TGCGCCAGCAGCCAACCTCTAGTGAACACTGAAGCTTTCTTT. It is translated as CASSQPLVNTEAFF.

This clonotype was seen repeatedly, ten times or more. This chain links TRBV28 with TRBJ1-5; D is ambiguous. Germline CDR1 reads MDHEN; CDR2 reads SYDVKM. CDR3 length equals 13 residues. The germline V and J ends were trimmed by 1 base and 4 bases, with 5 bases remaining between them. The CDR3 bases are TGTGCCAGCAGTTTATTATGGAATCAGCCCCAGCATTTT. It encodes CASSLLWNQPQHF.

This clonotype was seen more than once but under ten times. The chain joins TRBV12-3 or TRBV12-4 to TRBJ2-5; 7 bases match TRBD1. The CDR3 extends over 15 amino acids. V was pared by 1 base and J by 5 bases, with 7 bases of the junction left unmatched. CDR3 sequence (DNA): TGTGCCAGCAGTTTAGAACCAGGGGGTGGCGAGACCCAGTACTTC. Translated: CASSLEPGGGETQYF.

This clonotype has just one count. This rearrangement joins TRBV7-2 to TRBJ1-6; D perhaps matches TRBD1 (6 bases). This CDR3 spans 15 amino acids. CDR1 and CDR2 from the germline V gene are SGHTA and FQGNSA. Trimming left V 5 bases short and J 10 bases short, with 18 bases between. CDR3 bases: TGTGCCAGCAGCCTCGGACAGACCCTAGGGTCACCCCTCCACTTT. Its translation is CASSLGQTLGSPLHF.

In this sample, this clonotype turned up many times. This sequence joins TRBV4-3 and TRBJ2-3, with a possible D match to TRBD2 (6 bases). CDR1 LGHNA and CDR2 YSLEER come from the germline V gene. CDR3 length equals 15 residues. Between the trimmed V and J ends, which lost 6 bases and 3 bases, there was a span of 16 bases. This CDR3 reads CASRLGGASTDTQYF. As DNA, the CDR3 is TGCGCCAGCAGACTGGGCGGGGCGAGTACAGATACGCAGTATTTT.

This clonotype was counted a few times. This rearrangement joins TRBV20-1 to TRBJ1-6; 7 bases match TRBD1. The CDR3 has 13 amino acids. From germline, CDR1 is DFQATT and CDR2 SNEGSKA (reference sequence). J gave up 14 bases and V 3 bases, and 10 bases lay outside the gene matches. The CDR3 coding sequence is TGCAGTGCTAGTCCGGCAGGGGGGTTCGCCCTCCACTTT. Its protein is CSASPAGGFALHF.

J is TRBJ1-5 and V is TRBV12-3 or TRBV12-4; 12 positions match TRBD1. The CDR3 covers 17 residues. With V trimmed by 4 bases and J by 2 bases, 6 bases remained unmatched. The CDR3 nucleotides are TGTGCCAGCAGTTACGGGACAGGGGGCGCGGGCAATCAGCCCCAGCATTTT. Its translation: CASSYGTGGAGNQPQHF.

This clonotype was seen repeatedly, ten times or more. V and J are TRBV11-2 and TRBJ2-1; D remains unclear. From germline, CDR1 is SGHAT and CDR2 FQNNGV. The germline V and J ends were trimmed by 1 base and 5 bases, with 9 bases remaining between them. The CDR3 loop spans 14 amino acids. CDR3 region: CASSLVIDHNEQFF. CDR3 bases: TGTGCCAGCAGCTTAGTAATCGACCACAATGAGCAGTTCTTC. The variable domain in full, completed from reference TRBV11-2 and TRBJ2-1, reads EAGVAQSPRYKIIEKRQSVAFWCNPISGHATLYWYQQILGQGPKLLIQFQNNGVVDDSQLPKDRFSAERLKGVDSTLKIQPAKLEDSAVYLCASSLVIDHNEQFFGPGTRLTVL.

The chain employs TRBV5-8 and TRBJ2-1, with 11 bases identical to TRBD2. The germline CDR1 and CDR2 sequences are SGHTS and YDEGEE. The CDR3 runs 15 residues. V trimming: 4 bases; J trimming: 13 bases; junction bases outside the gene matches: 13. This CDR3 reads CASSIPGTSGSLQFF. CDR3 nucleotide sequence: TGTGCCAGCAGCATACCCGGGACTAGCGGTTCCCTACAGTTCTTC.

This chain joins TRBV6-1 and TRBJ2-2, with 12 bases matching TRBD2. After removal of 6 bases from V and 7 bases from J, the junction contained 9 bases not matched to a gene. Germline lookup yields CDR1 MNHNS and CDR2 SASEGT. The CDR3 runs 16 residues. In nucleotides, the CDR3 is TGTGCCAGCAGACGGACTAGCGGGGTTGATGGCGGGGAGCTGTTTTTT. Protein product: CASRRTSGVDGGELFF.

DNA for the CDR3: TGTGCCAGCTCTAACGGAGCCCTTTCATCCGAGCAGTACTTC. Protein product: CASSNGALSSEQYF. The chain joins TRBV18 to TRBJ2-7; D not certain. The CDR3 length is 14 residues. V was trimmed by 6 bases and J by 6 bases, leaving 18 bases between them. Germline CDR1 and CDR2: KGHSH and LQKENI. The entire variable domain, with the rest obtained from reference TRBV18 and TRBJ2-7, is as follows: NAGVMQNPRHLVRRRGQEARLRCSPMKGHSHVYWYRQLPEEGLKFMVYLQKENIIDESGMPKERFSAEFPKEGPSILRIQQVVRGDSAAYFCASSNGALSSEQYFGPGTRLTVT.

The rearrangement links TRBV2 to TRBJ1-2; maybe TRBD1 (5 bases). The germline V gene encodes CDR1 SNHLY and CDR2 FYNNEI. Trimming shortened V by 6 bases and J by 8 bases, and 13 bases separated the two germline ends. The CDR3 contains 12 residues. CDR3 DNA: TGTGCCAGCAGAGAACCAGGGAAGGGCTACACCTTC. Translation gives CASREPGKGYTF.

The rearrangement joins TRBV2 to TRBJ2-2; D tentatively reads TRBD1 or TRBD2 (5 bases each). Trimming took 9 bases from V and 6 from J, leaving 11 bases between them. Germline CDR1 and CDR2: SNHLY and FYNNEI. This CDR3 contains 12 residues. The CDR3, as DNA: TGTGCCAGTACCAGGGAGCCCGGGGAGCTGTTTTTT. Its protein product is CASTREPGELFF.

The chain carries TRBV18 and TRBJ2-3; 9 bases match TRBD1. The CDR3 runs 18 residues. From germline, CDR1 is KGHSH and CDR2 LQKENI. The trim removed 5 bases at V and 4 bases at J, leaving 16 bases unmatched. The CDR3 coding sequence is TGTGCCAGCTCAACCCTTCCAACCCGGACAGGGGCCGCAGATACGCAGTATTTT. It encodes CASSTLPTRTGAADTQYF.

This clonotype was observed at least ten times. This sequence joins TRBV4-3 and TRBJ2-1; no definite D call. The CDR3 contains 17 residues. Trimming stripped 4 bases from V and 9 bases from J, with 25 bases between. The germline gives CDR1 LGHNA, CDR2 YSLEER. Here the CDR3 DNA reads TGCGCCAGCAGCCTAAGACCGCCGCGCCCGGTGATGGTTGAGCAGTTCTTC. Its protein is CASSLRPPRPVMVEQFF.